The 14 T cell receptor beta chains below were found in one sample sequenced in a study of identifying expanded T cells in peripheral blood. Measured with immunoSEQ multiplex PCR; TCRdb has only the in-frame clones, and not every one. The sample records fewer than 130,000 clones, approximately 90% being singletons. Sequences were obtained from blood. These receptors all come from a person between 18 and 69 years old in good health.

The CDR3 DNA reads as TGTGCCAGCAGCCCGCACACAGATACGCAGTATTTT. This translates into CASSPHTDTQYF. The rearrangement joins TRBV13 to TRBJ2-3; D gene ambiguous. The V end was cut by 5 bases, the J end by 2 bases, with 5 bases between. Germline lookup yields CDR1 PRHDT and CDR2 FYEKMQ (reference sequence). CDR3 size: 12 residues.

The chain uses TRBV11-2 and TRBJ1-2, with 9 bases lining up with TRBD1. Germline V gives CDR1 SGHAT, CDR2 FQNNGV. V shed 5 bases, J shed 2 bases, and the junction held 3 bases outside the gene matches. The CDR3 contains 14 residues. The CDR3, as DNA: TGTGCCAGCAGCCCCGGGACAGGGAACTATGGCTACACCTTC. Translated, it gives CASSPGTGNYGYTF.

The V and J genes are TRBV7-2 and TRBJ1-5; perhaps TRBD1 as D (6 bases). This CDR3 is built from 13 residues. Per germline, CDR1 SGHTA and CDR2 FQGNSA. Deletions cut 3 bases from V and 5 bases from J, with 8 bases between. The chain's CDR3 is CASSLTGDQPQHF. The CDR3 region has the DNA TGTGCCAGCAGCTTGACAGGAGATCAGCCCCAGCATTTT.

This chain joins TRBV7-9 and TRBJ2-5; 7 bases are shared with TRBD2. This CDR3 has 15 residues. Germline V gene lookup returns CDR1 SEHNR and CDR2 FQNEAQ (reference sequence). V shed 3 bases, J shed 6 bases, and the junction held 10 bases outside the gene matches. The CDR3 DNA reads TGTGCCAGCAGCTTTGCAAGCGGGGTTCTGAAGACCCAGTACTTC. Translation gives CASSFASGVLKTQYF. The full variable domain, rest sourced from reference TRBV7-9 and TRBJ2-5, is DTGVSQNPRHKITKRGQNVTFRCDPISEHNRLYWYRQTLGQGPEFLTYFQNEAQLEKSRLLSDRFSAERPKGSFSTLEIQRTEQGDSAMYLCASSFASGVLKTQYFGPGTRLLVL.

This chain's CDR3 is CASSSWTGRESNQPQHF. The CDR3 DNA follows: TGTGCCAGCAGTTCCTGGACAGGGAGGGAAAGCAATCAGCCCCAGCATTTT. The V gene is TRBV27, the J gene TRBJ1-5; TRBD1 agrees at 8 bases. CDR3 length: 17 residues. In germline, CDR1 is MNHEY, CDR2 SMNVEV (reference sequence). With V trimmed by 4 bases and J by 1 base, 9 bases remained unmatched.

A word on this clone: A junction end diverges from the germline sequence, so it may reflect a read error. The chain has TRBV29-1 and TRBJ1-2, with D possibly being TRBD1 (6 bases). The length of the CDR3 is 13 residues. CDR1 and CDR2 (germline): SQVTM, ANQGSEA. CDR3 bases: TGCGGCGTCGAGGGGGATCACGACTATGGCTACACCTTC. As protein: CGVEGDHDYGYTF.

The rearrangement links TRBV6-1 to TRBJ2-1, with D possibly matching TRBD1 (5 bases). The CDR3 contains 14 residues. V was trimmed by 6 bases and J by 5 bases, leaving 14 bases between them. The germline CDR1 and CDR2 sequences are MNHNS and SASEGT. The CDR3 loop reads CASRGRGKNNEQFF. In DNA form, the CDR3 reads TGTGCCAGCAGGGGGCGCGGAAAAAACAATGAGCAGTTCTTC.

The chain links TRBV19 to TRBJ1-1; 7 bases are a match to TRBD1. Looked up from germline, CDR1 is LNHDA and CDR2 is SQIVND (reference sequence). V lost 8 bases and J lost 0; bases outside the gene matches: 9. This CDR3 has 15 residues. This CDR3 is CASRQTGTLNTEAFF. The DNA of the CDR3 is TGTGCCAGTCGTCAGACAGGGACGCTGAACACTGAAGCTTTCTTT. Using reference TRBV19 and TRBJ1-1 for the parts outside the CDR3, the full variable domain is DGGITQSPKYLFRKEGQNVTLSCEQNLNHDAMYWYRQDPGQGLRLIYYSQIVNDFQKGDIAEGYSVSREKKESFPLTVTSAQKNPTAFYLCASRQTGTLNTEAFFGQGTRLTVV.

The rearrangement uses TRBV11-2 and TRBJ2-3; D not resolved. The CDR3 contains 16 residues. Trimming shortened V by 2 bases and J by 0 bases, and 12 bases separated the two germline ends. Germline CDR1 is SGHAT and CDR2 is FQNNGV. The CDR3 DNA reads as TGTGCCAGCAGCTTAAGGTCTTACGGAAGCACAGATACGCAGTATTTT. Translated: CASSLRSYGSTDTQYF.

The chain recombines TRBV6-6 with TRBJ2-3, with D possibly TRBD1 on 6 matching bases. V lost 6 bases and J lost 6, with 16 bases in between. CDR3 length equals 14 residues. CDR1 MNHNY and CDR2 SVGAGI come from the germline V gene (reference sequence). The CDR3 loop is CASSRPAGVDTQYF. The CDR3 DNA reads as TGTGCCAGCAGCCGACCGGCAGGGGTGGATACGCAGTATTTT.

This clone was seen more than once but under ten times. One end of the junction fails to match germline, which may point to a read error. The chain links TRBV20-1 to TRBJ1-2, with a weak D call TRBD1 (5 bases). From germline, CDR1 is DFQATT and CDR2 SNEGSKA (reference sequence). This CDR3 spans 11 amino acids. CDR3 DNA: TGCAGTGCTAATACCGGGACGTCTAGGTCCTTC. Translation gives CSANTGTSRSF.

The CDR3 spells CASSLVLGGGEQYF. In DNA, the CDR3 is TGCGCCAGCAGCTTGGTTCTGGGGGGCGGCGAGCAGTACTTC. The rearrangement links TRBV5-1 to TRBJ2-7; D possibly matches TRBD1 or TRBD2 (6 bases each). The CDR3 covers 14 residues. The V end was cut by 0 bases, the J end by 6 bases, with 13 bases between. In germline, CDR1 is SGHRS, CDR2 YFSETQ.

The chain joins TRBV6-5 to TRBJ2-7, with a weak D call TRBD1 (5 bases). Germline V gene lookup returns CDR1 MNHEY and CDR2 SVGAGI. The CDR3 spans 14 residues. The V end was cut by 8 bases, the J end by 2 bases, with 16 bases between. CDR3 DNA: TGTGCCAGCCGCCGAGACAGCGTTGCCTACGAGCAGTACTTC. It translates to CASRRDSVAYEQYF.

V usage is TRBV13 and J usage is TRBJ1-3; maybe TRBD1 (5 bases). There are 17 residues in the CDR3. Germline assignment: CDR1 PRHDT and CDR2 FYEKMQ (reference sequence). V lost 3 bases and J lost 2, with 17 bases in between. The CDR3 DNA reads as TGTGCCAGCAGCTTGGCAGGGTATACGGTAGCTGGAAACACCATATATTTT. This codes for CASSLAGYTVAGNTIYF.